These T cell receptor beta chains were read from a single sample in a study of molecular identifiers for immune sequencing clone quantification. TCRdb called the PCR reads again in MiXCR, with one record for every CDR3 protein. Found here are approximately 20,000 distinct CDR3 sequences, about a fifth of them singletons; the top ten hold about 6.4%. The sample comprised naive CD8+ T cells from blood, with Jurkat cell RNA spiked in. These receptors were taken from a human donor in good health. Some libraries in this study had Jurkat cell RNA spiked in. The CDR3 runs from the conserved cysteine through the conserved F or W. The D gene is left open where the match is weak. Some rows have no size entry. The others give once, few or many, or a class for an expanded clone.

j_gene,d_gene,abundance,v_gene,CDR3nt,CDR3aa
TRBJ2-3,-,-,TRBV29-1,TGCAGCCCATTCAGAGATACGCAGTATTTT,CSPFRDTQYF
TRBJ1-6,TRBD1,-,TRBV4-1,TGCGCCAGCAGCCAATCTTTTACAGGGGCACCCCTCCACTTT,CASSQSFTGAPLHF
TRBJ2-2,-,many,TRBV4-3,TGCGCCAGCAGCCAAGCAGTTGCGGGAACACCCCCCACCGGGGAGCTGTTTTTT,CASSQAVAGTPPTGELFF
TRBJ2-1,TRBD1,many,TRBV13,TGTGCCAGCAGCACCCCGGGACAGGACCTCTACAATGAGCAGTTCTTC,CASSTPGQDLYNEQFF
TRBJ1-5,-,many,TRBV28,TGTGCCAGCAGTTCTATAACCTCCGATCAGCCCCAGCATTTT,CASSSITSDQPQHF
TRBJ2-3,-,few,TRBV7-6,TGTGCCAGCAGCTTAGCGGGGGGATCAGATACGCAGTATTTT,CASSLAGGSDTQYF
TRBJ1-1,-,medium-sized,TRBV29-1,TGCAGCGTTGAAGATCCGAGCGCTGAAGCTTTCTTT,CSVEDPSAEAFF
TRBJ2-3,-,few,TRBV6-6,TGTGTCAGCACCGGATCCGATACGCAGTATTTT,CVSTGSDTQYF
TRBJ2-2,-,many,TRBV6-2/TRBV6-3,TGTGCCAGCAGGACGGACTATCTCACCGGGGAGCTGTTTTTT,CASRTDYLTGELFF
TRBJ2-7,-,many,TRBV3-1,TGTGCCAGCAGCCAAGATTGGGGCAGGTCCTACGAGCAGTACTTC,CASSQDWGRSYEQYF